The T cell receptor (beta chain) described here comes from a study of human T cells and chemical hapten exposure. Across the whole study: Throughout the approximately 25-week study, diphenylcyclopropenone was applied weekly to the patients' scalps. Study-wide results and limits: Higher patch test scores went with higher counts of PT1 expanded TCRs.

Each CDR3 protein is one row after TCRdb ran MiXCR on the RACE reads. The table has roughly 69,000 distinct CDR3 sequences, approximately 10% seen once. The time point: patch test 2, 6 weeks after DPC sensitization. Treatment here: therapeutic diphenylcyclopropenone sensitization with weekly scalp DPC. Note on this clonotype: Antigen: not known.

This TCR was recovered from a woman between 50 and 59 years old with alopecia areata. Some clones in this sample may be carry-over from other donors' samples. Sample: whole blood, taken in connection with sensitization to the hapten diphenylcyclopropenone (DPC).

The CDR3 loop is CAISEEGAYGYTF. The CDR3 nucleotides read TGTGCCATCAGCGAGGAGGGGGCCTATGGCTACACCTTC. The chain links TRBV10-3 to TRBJ1-2; the match to TRBD1 covers 7 bases. The CDR3 runs to 13 residues. The junction had 5 bases not matched to a gene; V was cut back by 6 bases and J by 4 bases. CDR1 and CDR2 (germline): ENHRY, SYGVKD.